Listed below are T cell receptor beta chains from one sample, sequenced in a study of T cells in localized non-small cell lung cancer. Profiling relied on immunoSEQ multiplex PCR, and the TCRdb table lists in-frame clones only, not all of them. The sample records about 33,000 clones, about 82% being singletons. The sample consisted of peripheral blood, taken before any cancer treatment. The receptors come from a male donor older than 55 with stage III squamous cell lung carcinoma. CDR3s include the opening cysteine and the closing phenylalanine or tryptophan. D genes are given only for firm matches. Only part of the rows carry a size: once, few, many, or a class if the clone is expanded.

once | TRBJ2-5 | TRBD2 | TRBV4-2 | TGTGCCAGCAGCCACAACTTGGGACTAGCGGGGGTAGAGACCCAGTACTTC | CASSHNLGLAGVETQYF
. | TRBJ2-3 | . | TRBV5-8 | TGTGCCAGCAGCTTCCGAACAGATACGCAGTATTTT | CASSFRTDTQYF
. | TRBJ2-4 | . | TRBV2 | TGTGCCAGCAGTGAACGGGGCTCCAAAAACATTCAGTACTTC | CASSERGSKNIQYF
. | TRBJ2-1 | . | TRBV6-5 | TGTGCCAGCAGTGCGGAAACGGGCCTTCGGGGTGAGCAGTTCTTC | CASSAETGLRGEQFF
. | TRBJ1-6 | . | TRBV5-1 | TGCGCCAGCAGCTTGGGATCTCATTCACCCCTCCACTTT | CASSLGSHSPLHF
. | TRBJ1-1 | . | TRBV27 | TGTGCCAGCAGTTTATACTATTTCGGGGTGAACACTGAAGCTTTCTTT | CASSLYYFGVNTEAFF
. | TRBJ1-2 | TRBD1 | TRBV7-9 | TGTGCCAGCTCTGAACAGGGGTCCTCACCGGAGGGCTACACCTTC | CASSEQGSSPEGYTF
. | TRBJ2-7 | TRBD1 | TRBV5-6 | TGTGCCAGCAGCTTGGGGGGACAGGGGTTAATCGGATACGAGCAGTACTTC | CASSLGGQGLIGYEQYF
few | TRBJ1-2 | TRBD1 | TRBV6-6 | TGTGCCAGCACCTTGACAGGGGAAGACTATGGCTACACCTTC | CASTLTGEDYGYTF
medium-sized | TRBJ1-1 | . | TRBV27 | TGTGCCAGCAGTCCGGGTCGCGGAGCTGAAGCTTTCTTT | CASSPGRGAEAFF
. | TRBJ1-2 | TRBD1 | TRBV27 | TGTGCCAGCAGTTTAGTGAGGACAGGGGCGCTGGGCTACACCTTC | CASSLVRTGALGYTF
. | TRBJ1-3 | TRBD1 | TRBV18 | TGTGCCAGCTCACGGACAGGGGGTGGAGGAAACACCATATATTTT | CASSRTGGGGNTIYF
. | TRBJ2-1 | TRBD2 | TRBV29-1 | TGCAGCGTTGTGACAGCGGGAACCTACAATGAGCAGTTCTTC | CSVVTAGTYNEQFF
. | TRBJ2-1 | . | TRBV5-4 | TGTGCCAGCAGCTTGCCTGGGACCGCCAGTTACAATGAGCAGTTCTTC | CASSLPGTASYNEQFF
. | TRBJ1-2 | . | TRBV6-6 | TGTGCCAGCAGTAAGACGGGTTATGGCTACACCTTC | CASSKTGYGYTF
. | TRBJ1-5 | . | TRBV18 | TGTGCCAGCTCACCAATAGGGGAGCGCAATCAGCCCCAGCATTTT | CASSPIGERNQPQHF
. | TRBJ1-1 | . | TRBV5-1 | TGCGCCAGCAGATATGGCCCCGAGAACACTGAAGCTTTCTTT | CASRYGPENTEAFF
. | TRBJ1-5 | . | TRBV6-6 | TGTGCCAGCAGTTACTCGAACGGGAATCAGCCCCAGCATTTT | CASSYSNGNQPQHF
once | TRBJ1-3 | . | TRBV11-2 | TGTGCCAGCACCCCAGGGAGCAACACCATATATTTT | CASTPGSNTIYF
once | TRBJ2-3 | . | TRBV29-1 | TGCAGCGTTGGATTTGATACGCAGTATTTT | CSVGFDTQYF
. | TRBJ2-2 | . | TRBV11-2 | TGTGCCAGCAGCTTAGGTGTGACAGGGAACACCGGGGAGCTGTTTTTT | CASSLGVTGNTGELFF
medium-sized | TRBJ1-1 | . | TRBV2 | TGTGCCAGCAGCCGTAACACTGAAGCTTTCTTT | CASSRNTEAFF
. | TRBJ2-2 | . | TRBV7-3 | TGTGCCAGCAGCTTAACAGGGACTCGAGAAATGAGGGGCGGGGAGCTGTTTTTT | CASSLTGTREMRGGELFF
. | TRBJ2-1 | TRBD1 | TRBV6-6 | TGTGCCAGCAGTTACGGACAGGACTTCTACAATGAGCAGTTCTTC | CASSYGQDFYNEQFF
. | TRBJ1-6 | . | TRBV27 | TGTGCCAGCAGTTTAGGGCGGCATCATTCACCCCTCCACTTT | CASSLGRHHSPLHF
. | TRBJ2-2 | TRBD1 | TRBV7-2 | TGTGCCAGCAGCTCACCGGACAGGATATACACCGGGGAGCTGTTTTTT | CASSSPDRIYTGELFF
. | TRBJ2-3 | TRBD1 | TRBV6-1 | TGTGCCAGCGGTGGACAGGGACGAACAGATACGCAGTATTTT | CASGGQGRTDTQYF
. | TRBJ1-4 | TRBD1 | TRBV29-1 | TGCAGCGTTGTACAGGGGGCTGGAGAAAAACTGTTTTTT | CSVVQGAGEKLFF
. | TRBJ1-1 | . | TRBV28 | TGTGCCAGCAGTTCGAGACAGGACGGTGAAGCTTTCTTT | CASSSRQDGEAFF
. | TRBJ2-2 | TRBD2 | TRBV7-3 | TGTGCCAGCAGCCCTTCGGGAGGGACCGGGGAGCTGTTTTTT | CASSPSGGTGELFF
. | TRBJ2-2 | . | TRBV7-9 | TGTGCCAGCAGCTTCTACGTAGAACCCGGGGAGCTGTTTTTT | CASSFYVEPGELFF
. | TRBJ2-1 | . | TRBV5-4 | TGTGCCAGCAGCTTGGCGGGGGCCGATTACAATGAGCAGTTCTTC | CASSLAGADYNEQFF
once | TRBJ2-7 | TRBD1 | TRBV6-6 | TGTGCCAGCAGTACGGACAGGAGCGACTCCTACGAGCAGTACTTC | CASSTDRSDSYEQYF
. | TRBJ2-7 | . | TRBV7-2 | TGTGCCAGCAGCTTAGGCTTTTACGAGCAGTACTTC | CASSLGFYEQYF
. | TRBJ1-3 | . | TRBV6-6 | TGTGCCAGCAGCACGATTGGGGTCTCTGGCAGAAACACCATATATTTT | CASSTIGVSGRNTIYF
. | TRBJ2-3 | . | TRBV7-6 | TGTGCCAGCAGCTTACTAGCAGCTAGCACAGATACGCAGTATTTT | CASSLLAASTDTQYF
. | TRBJ1-2 | . | TRBV7-9 | TGTGCCAGCACCGATTTCGGGGCTGCAAGGGATGGCTACACCTTC | CASTDFGAARDGYTF
. | TRBJ2-5 | . | TRBV7-9 | TGTGCCAGCAGCCCGAGGAGAGGGTTGGTTGGGGAGACCCAGTACTTC | CASSPRRGLVGETQYF
. | TRBJ1-1 | . | TRBV19 | TGTGCCAGTAGTAATGCCGGGAGCGAGAACACTGAAGCTTTCTTT | CASSNAGSENTEAFF
. | TRBJ1-2 | . | TRBV4-1 | TGCGCCAGCAGCCAAGAAGGTGTGCCAGCTGGCTACACCTTC | CASSQEGVPAGYTF
. | TRBJ2-1 | TRBD2 | TRBV5-1 | TGCGCCAGCAGTTTACTAGCGGGAGTCTCCAATGAGCAGTTCTTC | CASSLLAGVSNEQFF
. | TRBJ2-1 | . | TRBV6-6 | TGTGCCAGCAGCCGGGACACGTCCTTGGTTGAGCAGTTCTTC | CASSRDTSLVEQFF
. | TRBJ1-4 | . | TRBV6-6 | TGTGCCAGCAGCCCGACCCACAATAATGAAAAACTGTTTTTT | CASSPTHNNEKLFF
few | TRBJ2-3 | TRBD1 | TRBV9 | TGTGCCAGCAGCGTAGCAGGGGGTGACACAGATACGCAGTATTTT | CASSVAGGDTDTQYF
. | TRBJ1-6 | TRBD1 | TRBV18 | TGTGCCAGCTCACCTCGGACAGGGGGTCAGGATTCACCCCTCCACTTT | CASSPRTGGQDSPLHF
. | TRBJ1-1 | TRBD1 | TRBV18 | TGTGCCAGCTCAACTCAGGGGGGTACTGAAGCTTTCTTT | CASSTQGGTEAFF
. | TRBJ2-1 | . | TRBV9 | TGTGCCAGCAGCGTAGAAGGGGCGATAGCGCAGTTCTTC | CASSVEGAIAQFF
once | TRBJ2-3 | . | TRBV7-3 | TGTGCCAGCAGCTTATTCGGAGATACGCAGTATTTT | CASSLFGDTQYF
few | TRBJ1-5 | TRBD1 | TRBV2 | TGTGCCAGCACCCCGAACAGGGGCAGTCAGCCCCAGCATTTT | CASTPNRGSQPQHF
. | TRBJ2-1 | TRBD2 | TRBV10-3 | TGTGCCATCAGTGAGGGCGAGCGGGGGGGCAGTGAGCAGTTCTTC | CAISEGERGGSEQFF